This T cell receptor (beta chain) was captured by sequencing in a study of blood T cell repertoires in COVID-19. Produced via immunoSEQ multiplex PCR; TCRdb's table is partial and in-frame only. The top ten clones hold approximately 9% of a sample with about 180,000 clones, about 90% of them seen once. The germline V gene has CDR1 SGHTA and CDR2 FQGNSA. CDR3 length: 13 amino acids. Trimming cost V 4 bases and J 7 bases, with 13 bases left between them. The sequenced sample consisted of PBMCs or T cells enriched from blood (not recorded which). This receptor was taken from a woman under 30 who had recovered from COVID-19. The J gene is TRBJ1-2, the V gene TRBV7-2; D remains ambiguous. CDR3 bases: TGTGCCAGCAGCTCTACCCGGGCGGGTGGCTACACCTTC. It specifies CASSSTRAGGYTF.